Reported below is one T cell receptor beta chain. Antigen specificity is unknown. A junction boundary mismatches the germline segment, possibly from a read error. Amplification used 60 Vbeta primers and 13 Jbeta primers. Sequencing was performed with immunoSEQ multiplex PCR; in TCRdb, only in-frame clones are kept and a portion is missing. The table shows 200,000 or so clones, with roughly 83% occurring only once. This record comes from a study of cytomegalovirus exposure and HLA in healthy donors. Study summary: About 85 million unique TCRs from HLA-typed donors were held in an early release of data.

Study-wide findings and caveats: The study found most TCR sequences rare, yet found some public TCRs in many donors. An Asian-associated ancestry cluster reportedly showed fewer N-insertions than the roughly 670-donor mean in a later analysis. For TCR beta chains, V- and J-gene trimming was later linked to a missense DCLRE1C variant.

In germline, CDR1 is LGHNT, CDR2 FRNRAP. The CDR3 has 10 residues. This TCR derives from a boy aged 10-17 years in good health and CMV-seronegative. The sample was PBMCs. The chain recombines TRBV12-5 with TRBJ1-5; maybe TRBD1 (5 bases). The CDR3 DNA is TGTGCTAGTGGTTCGGCGACAGTTAATTTT. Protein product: CASGSATVNF.